This T cell receptor (beta chain) was identified during a study of metastatic and nonmetastatic thyroid tumors. Study summary: Malignant and benign thyroid patients had repertoires compared in peripheral blood and tumor or nodule tissue.

General study results and limits: In both blood and tumor samples, TCR beta diversity was reported significantly higher for malignant than benign nodules.

Nobody among the patients had been given any treatment before thyroid surgery. In the original workflow: Across clinicopathological groups, CDR3 differences served as the basis for building a distant-metastasis classifier for papillary thyroid cancer. TCRdb used MiXCR to call clones anew from the PCR reads. Here the V and J calls rest on TCRdb's processing, not on the authors' analysis. The table records approximately 38,000 clones, about 17% of them present only once. This clone came up a few times. No antigen is known for it. This may be a read error: a much more frequent sequence differs by one nucleotide. The CDR3 extends over 12 amino acids. V lost 5 bases to trimming and J lost 6 bases, with 8 bases between them. Germline values: CDR1 WNHNN, CDR2 SYGVQD (reference sequence).

This TCR derives from a female donor with papillary thyroid cancer or a benign thyroid nodule (not recorded which). Some clones in this sample may be carry-over from other donors' samples. Source material: tumor tissue. The chain joins TRBV10-1 to TRBJ2-4; no clear D gene. The CDR3 reads CASSRGANIQYF. CDR3 DNA sequence: TGCGCCAGCAGTCGAGGAGCAAACATTCAGTACTTC.